This T cell receptor (beta chain) stems from a study of T cell changes during pregnancy in multiple sclerosis. Per germline, CDR1 SGHVS and CDR2 FQNEAQ. The length of the CDR3 is 13 residues. V dropped 5 bases and J dropped 2; count of bases not matched to a gene: 2. This clone was seen a single time. The table came from immunoSEQ multiplex PCR; TCRdb's copy has only in-frame clones and leaves some out. Of 65,000 to 85,000 clones listed, around 89% are singletons. The source material was peripheral blood, sampled in the first trimester of pregnancy. This receptor was taken from a female donor in good health, enrolled as a control in a pregnancy study. The chain has TRBV7-8 and TRBJ2-7; the match to TRBD2 covers 8 bases. The CDR3 sequence: CASSPSGPYEQYF. Here the CDR3 DNA reads TGTGCCAGCAGCCCTAGCGGGCCCTACGAGCAGTACTTC. Drawing the rest from reference TRBV7-8 and TRBJ2-7, the complete variable domain is GAGVSQSPRYKVAKRGQDVALRCDPISGHVSLFWYQQALGQGPEFLTYFQNEAQLDKSGLPSDRFFAERPEGSVSTLKIQRTQQEDSAVYLCASSPSGPYEQYFGPGTRLTVT.